Following are 9 T cell receptor beta chains from one sample sequenced in a study of blood T cell repertoires in COVID-19. Produced via immunoSEQ multiplex PCR; TCRdb's table is partial and in-frame only. The sample has about 130,000 clones, more than 70% seen once. The specimen sequenced was peripheral blood. These receptors were taken from a woman aged 25 to 39 who had recovered from COVID-19.

The CDR3 region is CASRTSTAIYGYTF. Written as DNA, the CDR3 is TGTGCCAGCAGGACTTCGACGGCGATATATGGCTACACCTTC. The chain couples TRBV28 to TRBJ1-2; D is unresolved. Trimming shortened V by 6 bases and J by 5 bases, and 16 bases separated the two germline ends. Germline assignment: CDR1 MDHEN and CDR2 SYDVKM. The CDR3 loop spans 14 amino acids.

The chain links TRBV5-1 to TRBJ2-7, with 11 bases fitting TRBD2. The V segment lost 2 bases and the J segment 0 bases; nucleotides outside the gene matches: 10. From germline, CDR1 is SGHRS and CDR2 YFSETQ. The CDR3 spans 18 residues. CDR3 in DNA: TGCGCCAGCAGCTTTTCGGCTAGCGGGAGGAAAAGCTCCTACGAGCAGTACTTC. Protein sequence: CASSFSASGRKSSYEQYF.

V gene TRBV2 combines with J gene TRBJ2-3; no reliable D call. The CDR3 is 14 residues long. Germline values: CDR1 SNHLY, CDR2 FYNNEI. Trimming stripped 7 bases from V and 2 bases from J, with 13 bases between. The CDR3 region is CASKKLENTDTQYF. Here the CDR3 DNA reads TGTGCCAGCAAAAAGCTAGAAAACACAGATACGCAGTATTTT.

The V call is TRBV6-6, the J call TRBJ1-2, with 11 bases fitting TRBD1. This CDR3 comprises 12 residues. CDR1 is MNHNY, CDR2 SVGAGI, per germline (reference sequence). The V and J ends lost 5 bases and 9 bases, in that order; junction bases with no gene match: 2. The CDR3 protein is CASSRDRGSYTF. CDR3 nucleotide sequence: TGTGCCAGCAGTAGGGACAGGGGGAGCTACACCTTC.

The chain combines TRBV7-3 with TRBJ2-6; 10 bases line up with TRBD1. The junction had 5 bases not matched to a gene; V was cut back by 5 bases and J by 1 base. The CDR3 has 17 residues. Per germline, CDR1 SGHTA and CDR2 FQGTGA. This CDR3 reads CASSPGQGRSGANVLTF. In nucleotides, the CDR3 is TGTGCCAGCAGCCCGGGACAGGGGCGGTCTGGGGCCAACGTCCTGACTTTC.

This clone has only a few counts. The chain is built from TRBV9 and TRBJ1-3; 7 bases agree with TRBD1. V lost 3 bases to trimming and J lost 4 bases; unmatched junction nucleotides: 7. CDR3 length: 15 residues. Per the germline V gene, CDR1 is SGDLS and CDR2 is YYNGEE. CDR3 sequence: CASSGYRGSGNTIYF. CDR3 coding DNA: TGTGCCAGCAGCGGATACAGGGGATCCGGAAACACCATATATTTT. Based on the CDR3 plus reference TRBV9 and TRBJ1-3, the full variable domain is DSGVTQTPKHLITATGQRVTLRCSPRSGDLSVYWYQQSLDQGLQFLIQYYNGEERAKGNILERFSAQQFPDLHSELNLSSLELGDSALYFCASSGYRGSGNTIYFGEGSWLTVV.

V is TRBV5-1 and J is TRBJ1-1; 9 positions match TRBD1. The germline V gene has CDR1 SGHRS and CDR2 YFSETQ. Trimming at V came to 5 bases and at J to 3 bases, leaving 5 bases not matched to a gene. There are 14 residues in the CDR3. CDR3 residues: CASRPQGADTEAFF. The CDR3 DNA sequence: TGCGCCAGCAGACCACAGGGGGCTGACACTGAAGCTTTCTTT.

The chain has TRBV3-1 (or the pseudogene TRBV3-2) and TRBJ1-2, with a tentative D call TRBD1 (5 bases). Trimming cost V 4 bases and J 4 bases, with 16 bases left between them. CDR1 is LGHDT and CDR2 is YNNKEL in the germline V gene (reference sequence). This CDR3 spans 15 amino acids. The CDR3 coding sequence is TGTGCCAGCAGCCCCTTTGAGGAGGGGAGCTATGGCTACACCTTC. This sequence encodes CASSPFEEGSYGYTF.

By share of the sample, this clone is medium-sized. V and J are TRBV18 and TRBJ2-1; tentative D call: TRBD1 (6 bases). CDR3 size: 14 residues. V lost 4 bases to trimming and J lost 3 bases, with 10 bases between them. CDR1 and CDR2 from the germline V gene are KGHSH and LQKENI. This CDR3 reads CASSLQGYYNEQFF. The CDR3 bases are TGTGCCAGCTCACTACAGGGTTACTACAATGAGCAGTTCTTC.